The next 20 T cell receptor beta chains were all read from a single sample in a study of cytomegalovirus exposure and HLA in healthy donors. PCR employed 60 Vbeta and 13 Jbeta primers. Assay: immunoSEQ multiplex PCR; the TCRdb copy retains only in-frame clones and omits some. The sample holds approximately 120,000 clones, around 82% seen once. Source material: PBMCs. These receptor sequences come from a man aged 45-65 years in good health and CMV-seronegative.

The chain employs TRBV10-3 and TRBJ1-4, with D perhaps TRBD1 (5 bases). Germline loops: CDR1 ENHRY, CDR2 SYGVKD. The CDR3 extends over 15 amino acids. V lost 10 bases, J lost 4 bases, and 19 bases lay in between. In DNA, the CDR3 is TGTGCCACGTCAAGCCCAGACAGTCTTAATGAAAAACTGTTTTTT. It codes for CATSSPDSLNEKLFF.

The V gene is TRBV25-1, the J gene TRBJ2-7; 10 bases match TRBD1. The V segment lost 4 bases and the J segment 2 bases; nucleotides outside the gene matches: 8. This CDR3 region has 16 residues. CDR1 and CDR2 from the germline V gene are MGHDK and SYGVNS. CDR3: CASSGLGGTGAYEQYF. The CDR3 DNA follows: TGTGCCAGCAGTGGCCTCGGGGGGACAGGGGCCTACGAGCAGTACTTC.

The genes are TRBV6-1 and TRBJ2-2; D ambiguous. V was shortened by 8 bases and J by 0 bases, with 10 bases between the two germline ends. This CDR3 has 14 residues. Germline values: CDR1 MNHNS, CDR2 SASEGT. CDR3 nucleotide sequence: TGTGCCAGCTTTGGGCACGCGAACACCGGGGAGCTGTTTTTT. It is translated as CASFGHANTGELFF.

The chain employs TRBV29-1 and TRBJ2-3; 11 bases align to TRBD2. The CDR3 spans 15 residues. Germline CDR1 and CDR2: SQVTM and ANQGSEA. J was trimmed by 6 bases and V by 6 bases; bases with no gene match: 11. The CDR3 DNA reads as TGCAGCGTCACTAGCGGGAGTTTTCCCACCGATACGCAGTATTTT. Its protein product is CSVTSGSFPTDTQYF.

This rearrangement joins TRBV6-5 to TRBJ2-5; TRBD2 matches at 7 bases. After removal of 5 bases from V and 4 bases from J, the junction contained 10 bases not matched to a gene. In germline, CDR1 is MNHEY, CDR2 SVGAGI. This CDR3 contains 15 residues. The CDR3 coding sequence is TGTGCCAGCAGTCCCATCGGCGGGAGAGGAGAGACCCAGTACTTC. Protein sequence: CASSPIGGRGETQYF.

This clone was detected once. This chain links TRBV27 with TRBJ1-4; D remains unclear. The CDR3 has 13 residues. Looked up from germline, CDR1 is MNHEY and CDR2 is SMNVEV (reference sequence). Trimming shortened V by 0 bases and J by 8 bases, and 7 bases separated the two germline ends. The CDR3: CASSLSRYEKLFF. The CDR3 DNA reads as TGTGCCAGCAGTTTATCCAGATACGAAAAACTGTTTTTT.

The chain links TRBV6-1 to TRBJ1-2, with D tentatively TRBD1 (5 bases). Germline values: CDR1 MNHNS, CDR2 SASEGT. This CDR3 comprises 12 residues. The V end was cut by 4 bases, the J end by 3 bases, with 6 bases between. The CDR3 nucleotides read TGTGCCAGCAGTGGGGGGGACTATGGCTACACCTTC. It is translated as CASSGGDYGYTF.

V and J are TRBV5-6 and TRBJ1-3; TRBD1 agrees at 7 bases. The CDR3 has 14 residues. Losses at the gene ends were 2 bases for V and 2 bases for J; bases not matched to a gene: 1. CDR1 is SGHDT and CDR2 is YYEEEE in the germline V gene. The CDR3 nucleotides read TGTGCCAGCAGCTTCACAGGGGCTGGAAACACCATATATTTT. Amino acids: CASSFTGAGNTIYF.

The chain is built from TRBV28 and TRBJ2-7; possibly TRBD2 for D (5 bases). There are 12 residues in the CDR3. Germline V gene data show CDR1 as MDHEN and CDR2 as SYDVKM. V was pared by 4 bases and J by 6 bases, with 10 bases between. The CDR3 protein is CASSSGVPEQYF. In DNA, the CDR3 is TGTGCCAGCAGTTCCGGGGTTCCCGAGCAGTACTTC.

The J gene is TRBJ2-5, the V gene TRBV7-2, with 8 nucleotides matching TRBD2. Germline V gives CDR1 SGHTA, CDR2 FQGNSA. The CDR3 runs 15 residues. J lost 6 bases, V lost 5 bases, and 11 bases had no gene match. CDR3 residues: CASSPPSGSIKTQYF. Here the CDR3 DNA reads TGTGCCAGCAGCCCACCCAGCGGGAGTATTAAGACCCAGTACTTC.

The chain couples TRBV5-1 to TRBJ1-3; 8 nucleotides match TRBD1. The CDR3 has 16 residues. J lost 2 bases, V lost 3 bases, and 7 bases had no gene match. Germline V gene sequence: CDR1 SGHRS, CDR2 YFSETQ. CDR3 residues: CASSSTGEGPGNTIYF. DNA of the CDR3: TGCGCCAGCAGCTCGACAGGGGAAGGCCCTGGAAACACCATATATTTT.

J is TRBJ1-5 and V is TRBV10-3, with 7 bases that match TRBD1. The V and J ends lost 9 bases and 3 bases, in that order; junction bases with no gene match: 2. The CDR3 is 12 residues long. The germline V gene has CDR1 ENHRY and CDR2 SYGVKD. This CDR3 reads CAIGQDNQPQHF. The DNA for the CDR3 is TGTGCCATTGGACAGGACAATCAGCCCCAGCATTTT.

This chain links TRBV9 with TRBJ1-2; 7 nucleotides match TRBD1. With V trimmed by 4 bases and J by 2 bases, 5 bases remained unmatched. Germline V gene lookup returns CDR1 SGDLS and CDR2 YYNGEE. CDR3 length equals 14 residues. The CDR3 DNA follows: TGTGCCAGCAGCCCCCCGACAGGGAACTATGGCTACACCTTC. It encodes CASSPPTGNYGYTF.

This clone showed up just a few times. This chain links TRBV18 with TRBJ1-2, with D possibly being TRBD1 (6 bases). The CDR3 has 14 amino acids. The V end was cut by 3 bases, the J end by 3 bases, with 11 bases between. From germline, CDR1 is KGHSH and CDR2 LQKENI. The CDR3: CASSPQGSDYGYTF. The CDR3 DNA is TGTGCCAGCTCACCCCAGGGGAGCGACTATGGCTACACCTTC.

This CDR3 is CASSERVLAADTQYF. CDR3 DNA sequence: TGTGCCAGCAGTGAAAGGGTGCTAGCAGCCGATACGCAGTATTTT. This chain links TRBV2 with TRBJ2-3; perhaps TRBD2 as D (5 bases). Germline V lookup: CDR1 SNHLY, CDR2 FYNNEI. The CDR3 extends over 15 amino acids. Between the trimmed V and J ends, which lost 2 bases and 6 bases, there was a span of 15 bases.

The rearrangement links TRBV30 to TRBJ1-2, with D hard to call. Germline V lookup: CDR1 GTSNPN, CDR2 SVGIG (reference sequence). This CDR3 has 17 residues. Between the trimmed V and J ends, which lost 5 bases and 6 bases, there was a span of 28 bases. The CDR3 here is CAWLIWEEAGRVNGYTF. The CDR3 DNA is TGTGCCTGGCTAATTTGGGAAGAAGCCGGGAGGGTAAATGGCTACACCTTC.

The chain recombines TRBV5-4 with TRBJ2-6; D possibly corresponds to TRBD2 (5 bases). V lost 5 bases and J lost 2, with 11 bases in between. CDR3 size: 15 residues. CDR1 is SGHNT, CDR2 YYREEE, per germline (reference sequence). The CDR3 region has the DNA TGTGCCAGCAGTCCCGCTAGCCCTGGGGCCAACGTCCTGACTTTC. Its protein product is CASSPASPGANVLTF.

V gene TRBV29-1 combines with J gene TRBJ2-3; maybe TRBD2 (6 bases). The germline V gene encodes CDR1 SQVTM and CDR2 ANQGSEA. The CDR3 sequence is 12 residues long. CDR3 coding DNA: TGCAGTCATAGCGGTAGCACAGATACGCAGTATTTT. Translation: CSHSGSTDTQYF.

Only a few counts were recorded for this clone. This chain uses TRBV18 with TRBJ2-5; D might be TRBD2 (6 bases). V dropped 8 bases and J dropped 2 bases, with 15 bases sitting between them. Germline V CDR1 and CDR2: KGHSH, LQKENI. CDR3 size: 14 residues. The CDR3 region has the DNA TGTGCCAGCGGGATGGGACTCCTACAAGAGACCCAGTACTTC. Amino acids: CASGMGLLQETQYF.

The CDR3: CASSPSPRSGANVLTF. In DNA form, the CDR3 reads TGCGCCAGCAGCCCCTCCCCCAGGTCTGGGGCCAACGTCCTGACTTTC. The V and J genes are TRBV5-1 and TRBJ2-6, with D uncertain. CDR1 and CDR2 from the germline V gene are SGHRS and YFSETQ. Deletions cut 4 bases from V and 1 base from J, with 12 bases between. The CDR3 is 16 amino acids.